The entry below gives a single T cell receptor (beta chain) sequence along with its context. Its antigen is unknown. The data stem from a study of molecular identifiers for immune sequencing clone quantification. Study-level results: Identical TCR molecules can share a barcode, and this sharing could underestimate highly expanded clone sizes.

The CDR3 runs 17 residues. V was clipped by 5 bases and J by 4 bases, with 21 bases between them. As previously described, bulk TCR libraries were made using listed TCR primers. One entry per CDR3 protein, called by TCRdb with MiXCR from the PCR reads. The sample records over 600,000 distinct CDR3 sequences, approximately 20% being singletons. The genes are TRBV12-3 or TRBV12-4 and TRBJ2-1; TRBD1 is a possible D gene (6 bases). The sequence derives from a human donor in good health. Some libraries in this study had Jurkat cell RNA spiked in. Sequences were obtained from naive CD8+ T cells from blood, with Jurkat cell RNA spiked in. Subset denoted: FACS-sorted CD8+CD4-CCR7+CD45RA+ naive T cells. As DNA, the CDR3 is TGTGCCAGCAGTCCACGACAGGCCCCGTCGGGTTACAATGAGCAGTTCTTC. As protein: CASSPRQAPSGYNEQFF.